Ten or more counts support the clone carrying this T cell receptor beta chain. Its antigen is unknown. This sample stems from a study of CD8 T cells in ankylosing spondylitis. Findings and limits, study-wide: Seemingly distinctive of ankylosing spondylitis blood was a TCR beta motif formed by eight highly homologous variants. Researchers reportedly found disease-linked clones significantly enriched in matched ankylosing spondylitis synovial fluid. Disease-linked clones bore a CD8+ phenotype, appearing relatively rarely in peripheral blood.

Quantitative 5'-RACE with molecular barcodes generated TCR beta libraries. TCRdb re-called the 5' RACE reads through MiXCR, storing one row per CDR3 protein. In the table there are some 220,000 distinct CDR3 sequences, approximately 10% of which are singletons. The CDR3 runs to 15 residues. Trimming left V 0 bases short and J 6 bases short, with 18 bases between. CDR1 DFQATT and CDR2 SNEGSKA come from the germline V gene (reference sequence). The source material was blood, either unsorted or a sorted T cell fraction (not recorded which). The chain is built from TRBV20-1 and TRBJ2-7, with D perhaps being TRBD1 or TRBD2 (7 bases each). This TCR derives from a male donor with ankylosing spondylitis or in good health (not recorded which). CDR3: CSARDLSGGVPEQYF. The CDR3 bases are TGCAGTGCTAGAGATCTTTCAGGGGGGGTGCCCGAGCAGTACTTC.